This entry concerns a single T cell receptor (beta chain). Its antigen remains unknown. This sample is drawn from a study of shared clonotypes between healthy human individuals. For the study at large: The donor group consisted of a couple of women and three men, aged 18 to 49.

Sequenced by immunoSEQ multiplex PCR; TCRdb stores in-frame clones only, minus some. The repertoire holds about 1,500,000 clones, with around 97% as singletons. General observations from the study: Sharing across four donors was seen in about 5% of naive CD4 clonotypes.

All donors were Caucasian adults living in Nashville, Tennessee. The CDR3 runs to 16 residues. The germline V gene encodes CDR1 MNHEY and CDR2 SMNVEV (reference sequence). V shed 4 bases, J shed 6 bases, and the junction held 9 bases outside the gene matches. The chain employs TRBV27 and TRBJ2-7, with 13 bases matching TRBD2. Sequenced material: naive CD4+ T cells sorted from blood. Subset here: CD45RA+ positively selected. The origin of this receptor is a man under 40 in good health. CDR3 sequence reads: CASSYTSGRALSEQYF. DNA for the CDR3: TGTGCCAGCAGTTACACTAGCGGGAGGGCCCTCTCCGAGCAGTACTTC.